The clone carrying this TCR beta chain was seen once. These data are taken from a study of cytomegalovirus exposure and HLA in healthy donors. PCR used 60 Vbeta primers and 13 Jbeta primers. Only in-frame clones appear in the TCRdb table, and some are missing; sequencing was by immunoSEQ multiplex PCR. The sample has some 140,000 clones, 72% seen once; the top ten hold about 3.9%. J was trimmed by 5 bases and V by 1 base; bases with no gene match: 4. Germline V gene lookup returns CDR1 SGDLS and CDR2 YYNGEE. CDR3 size: 14 residues. This receptor was taken from a man in his fifties in good health and CMV-seropositive. The chain uses TRBV9 and TRBJ1-1; 8 bases agree with TRBD1. Sequencing was carried out using PBMCs. The CDR3 coding sequence is TGTGCCAGCAGCGTATCCCAGGGGGCGACTGAAGCTTTCTTT. Translation: CASSVSQGATEAFF.